The 18 T cell receptor beta chains listed next were all sequenced from one sample in a study of OX40 agonist ivuxolimab in advanced cancers. The library was made by the immunoSEQ multiplex PCR assay. TCRdb limited this immuneACCESS table to in-frame rearrangements with V and J called. A share of clones is missing; checked studies link under half to unresolved V genes, and the rest is unexplained. This sample lists roughly 58,000 clones; 87% were detected once. In total, the top ten clones hold over 0.6% of the sample. The specimen comprised CD4+ or CD8+ T cells sorted from blood, sampled in a trial of the OX40 agonist ivuxolimab. The receptors were sampled from an adult with an advanced solid tumor such as melanoma, head and neck, liver or kidney cancer.

The chain carries TRBV18 and TRBJ2-1; 8 positions agree with TRBD1. The length of the CDR3 is 15 residues. The ends lost 5 bases at V and 3 bases at J; junction bases unmatched: 6. Germline CDR1 KGHSH, CDR2 LQKENI. The CDR3 nucleotides are TGTGCCAGCTCAACCGGAGGACAGGGCTACAATGAGCAGTTCTTC. Translated: CASSTGGQGYNEQFF.

The rearrangement links TRBV9 to TRBJ2-1, with 8 bases aligning to TRBD2. V trimming: 0 bases; J trimming: 6 bases; junction bases outside the gene matches: 11. Germline CDR1 is SGDLS and CDR2 is YYNGEE. This CDR3 comprises 17 residues. Written as DNA, the CDR3 is TGTGCCAGCAGCGTAGGAGTCCGGACTAGCAAAATCAATGAGCAGTTCTTC. This codes for CASSVGVRTSKINEQFF.

V is TRBV5-6 and J is TRBJ2-3, with 7 bases aligning to TRBD1. CDR1 and CDR2 from the germline V gene are SGHDT and YYEEEE. V dropped 4 bases and J dropped 0; count of bases not matched to a gene: 2. This CDR3 is built from 14 residues. The CDR3 loop reads CASSPDRSTDTQYF. The CDR3 coding sequence is TGTGCCAGCAGCCCGGACAGGAGCACAGATACGCAGTATTTT. Combining the CDR3 with reference TRBV5-6 and TRBJ2-3 gives the whole variable domain DAGVTQSPTHLIKTRGQQVTLRCSPKSGHDTVSWYQQALGQGPQFIFQYYEEEERQRGNFPDRFSGHQFPNYSSELNVNALLLGDSALYLCASSPDRSTDTQYFGPGTRLTVL.

The genes are TRBV5-1 and TRBJ2-3; D is perhaps TRBD1 (5 bases). V lost 4 bases and J lost 2, with 14 bases in between. There are 15 residues in the CDR3. Germline V gene sequence: CDR1 SGHRS, CDR2 YFSETQ. CDR3 in DNA: TGCGCCAGCAGCCCGACGGGCAGGGACACAGATACGCAGTATTTT. Translating it yields CASSPTGRDTDTQYF.

Only one count was recorded for this clone. The chain couples TRBV29-1 to TRBJ2-5; weak D call: TRBD2 (6 bases). The germline V gene has CDR1 SQVTM and CDR2 ANQGSEA. This CDR3 has 14 residues. The V end was cut by 7 bases, the J end by 2 bases, with 17 bases between. The chain's CDR3 is CSAQGLGPQETQYF. In DNA form, the CDR3 reads TGCAGCGCCCAGGGACTCGGACCACAAGAGACCCAGTACTTC. Drawing the rest from reference TRBV29-1 and TRBJ2-5, the complete variable domain is SAVISQKPSRDICQRGTSLTIQCQVDSQVTMMFWYRQQPGQSLTLIATANQGSEATYESGFVIDKFPISRPNLTFSTLTVSNMSPEDSSIYLCSAQGLGPQETQYFGPGTRLLVL.

CDR3 region: CASSQEGTLRHEQYF. The CDR3 DNA reads TGTGCCAGCAGCCAAGAAGGGACGCTACGCCACGAGCAGTACTTC. The chain carries TRBV14 and TRBJ2-7, with D perhaps matching TRBD1 or TRBD2 (5 bases each). Germline lookup yields CDR1 SGHDN and CDR2 FVKESK. The CDR3 totals 15 residues. Trimming left V 0 bases short and J 5 bases short, with 14 bases between.

The V and J genes are TRBV5-8 and TRBJ1-4; unclear D gene. This CDR3 contains 13 residues. The germline V and J ends were trimmed by 1 base and 8 bases, with 9 bases remaining between them. Germline assignment: CDR1 SGHTS and CDR2 YDEGEE. The CDR3 bases are TGTGCCAGCAGCTTGTGGACTGGGGAAAAACTGTTTTTT. It yields the protein CASSLWTGEKLFF.

The genes are TRBV7-8 and TRBJ2-7; no definite D call. The V and J ends lost 5 bases and 3 bases respectively, with 14 bases between them. Germline V gene lookup returns CDR1 SGHVS and CDR2 FQNEAQ. The CDR3 is 14 amino acids. CDR3: CASSPVGKGYEQYF. The CDR3 region has the DNA TGTGCCAGCAGCCCCGTTGGTAAAGGCTACGAGCAGTACTTC.

The chain joins TRBV7-3 to TRBJ2-1; tentative D call: TRBD2 (6 bases). The V and J ends lost 5 bases and 3 bases respectively, with 14 bases between them. Germline CDR1 is SGHTA and CDR2 is FQGTGA. The CDR3 spans 15 residues. Here the CDR3 reads CASSSSSGLYNEQFF. The CDR3 coding sequence is TGTGCCAGCAGCAGTTCCTCGGGACTCTACAATGAGCAGTTCTTC.

The chain is built from TRBV5-8 and TRBJ2-1; TRBD1 might be the D (6 bases). The V end was cut by 5 bases, the J end by 0 bases, with 15 bases between. Germline V lookup: CDR1 SGHTS, CDR2 YDEGEE. CDR3 length equals 16 residues. The CDR3 DNA reads TGTGCCAGCAGGACCCTCGGACAGCTCTCCTACAATGAGCAGTTCTTC. It specifies CASRTLGQLSYNEQFF. The complete variable domain, with remaining parts taken from reference TRBV5-8 and TRBJ2-1, reads EAGVTQSPTHLIKTRGQQATLRCSPISGHTSVYWYQQALGLGLQFLLWYDEGEERNRGNFPPRFSGRQFPNYSSELNVNALELEDSALYLCASRTLGQLSYNEQFFGPGTRLTVL.

DNA for the CDR3: TGCGCCAGCAGCCCAACTGAACGGGGGGCGGATACGCAGTATTTT. Encoded protein: CASSPTERGADTQYF. This chain connects TRBV5-1 to TRBJ2-3, with D perhaps matching TRBD2 (7 bases). The CDR3 runs to 15 residues. With 4 bases removed from V and 6 bases from J, the gap between germline ends came to 18 bases. CDR1 is SGHRS and CDR2 is YFSETQ in the germline V gene.

V gene TRBV10-3 combines with J gene TRBJ2-7; TRBD2 matches 13 bases. This CDR3 has 16 residues. The V and J ends lost 6 bases and 2 bases, in that order; junction bases with no gene match: 7. In germline, CDR1 is ENHRY, CDR2 SYGVKD. The CDR3 spells CAIRSAGTSGAYEQYF. The CDR3 bases are TGTGCCATCAGGAGTGCGGGGACTAGCGGGGCCTACGAGCAGTACTTC.

The chain recombines TRBV5-6 with TRBJ1-6, with D tentatively TRBD1 (5 bases). Germline lookup yields CDR1 SGHDT and CDR2 YYEEEE. The CDR3 spans 16 residues. V shed 1 base and J shed 3 bases, with 11 bases lying between them. The CDR3 sequence: CASSLKGDFYNSPLHF. The CDR3 nucleotides are TGTGCCAGCAGCTTGAAAGGGGACTTCTATAATTCACCCCTCCACTTT.

This clone was seen a single time. The chain couples TRBV30 to TRBJ1-1; no reliable D call. Between the trimmed V and J ends, which lost 2 bases and 3 bases, there was a span of 4 bases. The germline V gene has CDR1 GTSNPN and CDR2 SVGIG (reference sequence). The CDR3 extends over 11 amino acids. DNA for the CDR3: TGTGCCTGGAGTCGGTACACTGAAGCTTTCTTT. Translating it yields CAWSRYTEAFF.

The rearrangement links TRBV2 to TRBJ2-1, with 9 bases fitting TRBD1. Germline lookup yields CDR1 SNHLY and CDR2 FYNNEI. Trimming took 10 bases from V and 3 from J; bases not matched to a gene: 4. The CDR3 runs 13 residues. Written as DNA, the CDR3 is TGTGCCATCGGGACAGGGTTCTACAATGAGCAGTTCTTC. As protein: CAIGTGFYNEQFF.

The chain joins TRBV4-2 to TRBJ2-5, with 9 bases matching TRBD2. Losses at the gene ends were 1 base for V and 1 base for J; bases not matched to a gene: 4. Germline V gene lookup returns CDR1 LGHNA and CDR2 YNFKEQ. CDR3 size: 16 residues. The CDR3 loop is CASSQGTAGGQETQYF. CDR3 DNA sequence: TGTGCCAGCAGCCAAGGTACAGCGGGGGGCCAAGAGACCCAGTACTTC.

This chain links TRBV28 with TRBJ2-6, with a possible D match to TRBD2 (7 bases). The CDR3 is 17 residues long. Germline CDR1 is MDHEN and CDR2 is SYDVKM. Trimming removed 6 bases at V and 4 bases at J, with 19 bases between. DNA of the CDR3: TGTGCCAGCAGAAGAGGGGGGGCGCAGTCCGGGGCCAACGTCCTGACTTTC. It translates to CASRRGGAQSGANVLTF.

This CDR3 is CASSQERWGGGTDTQYF. Here the CDR3 DNA reads TGTGCCAGCAGCCAAGAAAGATGGGGAGGGGGTACAGATACGCAGTATTTT. This rearrangement joins TRBV4-2 to TRBJ2-3; D possibly corresponds to TRBD2 (7 bases). Trimming pared 0 bases from V and 3 bases from J, leaving 16 bases between. The CDR3 totals 17 residues. The germline gives CDR1 LGHNA, CDR2 YNFKEQ.